What follows are 20 T cell receptor beta chains derived from one specimen sequenced in a study of T cell repertoires in cytomegalovirus infection. TCRdb ran MiXCR on the reads and lists one entry per CDR3 protein. The data hold around 450,000 distinct CDR3 sequences, with about 11% observed a single time. The material sequenced was PBMCs. The origin of the receptors is a human donor in good health (CMV status not recorded). Some clones in this sample may be carry-over from other donors' samples.

The chain joins TRBV18 to TRBJ2-5; 9 bases line up with TRBD1. The CDR3 is 14 residues long. Germline assignment: CDR1 KGHSH and CDR2 LQKENI. V shed 3 bases and J 4 bases; nucleotides not matched to a gene: 3. The CDR3 sequence is CASSPTGGTETQYF. CDR3 bases: TGTGCCAGCTCACCGACAGGGGGAACAGAGACCCAGTACTTC. Variable domain in full (rest from reference TRBV18 and TRBJ2-5): NAGVMQNPRHLVRRRGQEARLRCSPMKGHSHVYWYRQLPEEGLKFMVYLQKENIIDESGMPKERFSAEFPKEGPSILRIQQVVRGDSAAYFCASSPTGGTETQYFGPGTRLLVL.

V is TRBV5-4 and J is TRBJ2-1; tentatively, D is TRBD1 (6 bases). Per germline, CDR1 SGHNT and CDR2 YYREEE (reference sequence). The CDR3 contains 15 residues. V gave up 9 bases and J gave up 5 bases, with 21 bases separating them. The CDR3 loop reads CAIQGQGRNNNEQFF. CDR3 sequence (DNA): TGTGCCATCCAGGGGCAGGGGCGGAACAACAATGAGCAGTTCTTC.

The chain joins TRBV12-5 to TRBJ2-3; perhaps TRBD2 as D (5 bases). The V end lost 5 bases, the J end lost 6 bases, and 9 bases lay between the germline ends. Germline CDR1 reads LGHNT; CDR2 reads FRNRAP. The CDR3 consists of 12 residues. This chain's CDR3 is CASGPGGDTQYF. As DNA, the CDR3 is TGTGCTAGTGGTCCCGGCGGGGATACGCAGTATTTT.

This sequence joins TRBV10-3 and TRBJ2-7; D possibly matches TRBD1 or TRBD2 (5 bases each). Deletions cut 6 bases from V and 0 bases from J, with 15 bases between. CDR3 size: 15 residues. Germline V gene data show CDR1 as ENHRY and CDR2 as SYGVKD. The CDR3 loop reads CAISAWDGFSYEQYF. CDR3 in DNA: TGTGCCATCAGCGCCTGGGACGGCTTCTCCTACGAGCAGTACTTC.

This clonotype was counted at least ten times. The gene calls are TRBV7-8 and TRBJ2-7; possible D gene TRBD1, 6 bases. V lost 2 bases, J lost 7 bases, and 18 bases lay in between. The CDR3 runs to 15 residues. The germline V gene encodes CDR1 SGHVS and CDR2 FQNEAQ. The CDR3 region is CASSLSAGLTGEQYF. CDR3 sequence (DNA): TGTGCCAGCAGCTTATCGGCAGGGCTCACAGGGGAGCAGTACTTC.

The CDR3 protein is CASSRDSGADTQYF. The CDR3 DNA reads TGTGCCAGTAGTCGGGACTCTGGCGCAGATACGCAGTATTTT. The rearrangement links TRBV19 to TRBJ2-3, with D tentatively TRBD2 (6 bases). V was clipped by 5 bases and J by 4 bases, with 13 bases between them. Germline V gene sequence: CDR1 LNHDA, CDR2 SQIVND (reference sequence). The CDR3 runs 14 residues.

Ten or more counts support this clonotype. In DNA, the CDR3 is TGCAGTGCTAGAGGGGCTATCCAAGAGACCCAGTACTTC. This gives the protein CSARGAIQETQYF. V gene TRBV20-1 combines with J gene TRBJ2-5; D gene unclear. Germline V gene sequence: CDR1 DFQATT, CDR2 SNEGSKA (reference sequence). V gave up 1 base and J gave up 1 base, with 7 bases separating them. The CDR3 loop spans 13 amino acids.

There are many counts of this clonotype. V and J are TRBV5-1 and TRBJ2-1; the D is unclear. Trimming left V 5 bases short and J 3 bases short, with 12 bases between. The CDR3 loop spans 14 amino acids. The germline V gene has CDR1 SGHRS and CDR2 YFSETQ. This CDR3 is CASSGLLSYNEQFF. CDR3 bases: TGCGCCAGCAGTGGGCTTCTGAGCTACAATGAGCAGTTCTTC.

J is TRBJ1-2 and V is TRBV6-5; TRBD1 matches 7 bases. With 6 bases clipped from V and 0 bases from J, the junction kept 7 bases outside the gene matches. CDR1 and CDR2 (germline): MNHEY, SVGAGI. The CDR3 extends over 15 amino acids. In nucleotides, the CDR3 is TGTGCCAGCAGGAAAGAGGGGGCACCTAACTATGGCTACACCTTC. Protein: CASRKEGAPNYGYTF.

This clonotype showed up many times. The chain links TRBV7-8 to TRBJ1-1; 7 bases match TRBD1. With 5 bases clipped from V and 5 bases from J, the junction kept 5 bases outside the gene matches. The CDR3 has 13 residues. The germline gives CDR1 SGHVS, CDR2 FQNEAQ. The CDR3 here is CASSIDRETEAFF. The CDR3 nucleotides are TGTGCCAGCAGCATAGACAGGGAGACTGAAGCTTTCTTT.

This clonotype occurred many times. V and J are TRBV19 and TRBJ2-7; D perhaps matches TRBD1 (6 bases). This CDR3 spans 15 amino acids. V lost 3 bases and J 4 bases, leaving 16 bases between the germline ends. CDR1 LNHDA and CDR2 SQIVND come from the germline V gene (reference sequence). CDR3 residues: CASSIGSRQVYEQYF. The CDR3 region has the DNA TGTGCCAGTAGTATTGGAAGTCGACAGGTATACGAGCAGTACTTC.

V is TRBV30 and J is TRBJ2-2; possible D gene TRBD1, 6 bases. Germline V gives CDR1 GTSNPN, CDR2 SVGIG (reference sequence). Trimming shortened V by 2 bases and J by 6 bases, and 13 bases separated the two germline ends. The CDR3 covers 14 residues. The CDR3 bases are TGTGCCTGGAGTTTGCACACAGGGCCCGGGGAGCTGTTTTTT. This gives the protein CAWSLHTGPGELFF.

Concerning this clonotype itself: Compared with germline, one end of the junction differs, possibly owing to a read error. The chain has TRBV11-2 and TRBJ2-7; TRBD2 matches at 13 bases. Germline assignment: CDR1 SGHAT and CDR2 FQNNGV. The CDR3 has 15 residues. CDR3 sequence: CDSRSLAGGPHEQYF. The DNA for the CDR3 is TGTGACAGCAGGTCACTAGCGGGGGGGCCCCACGAGCAGTACTTC. The full variable domain, completed using reference TRBV11-2 and TRBJ2-7, is EAGVAQSPRYKIIEKRQSVAFWCNPISGHATLYWYQQILGQGPKLLIQFQNNGVVDDSQLPKDRFSAERLKGVDSTLKIQPAKLEDSAVYLCDSRSLAGGPHEQYFGPGTRLTVT.

This chain links TRBV20-1 with TRBJ1-5, with unresolved D. Trimming pared 6 bases from V and 0 bases from J, leaving 12 bases between. The CDR3 contains 14 residues. Germline CDR1 reads DFQATT; CDR2 reads SNEGSKA (reference sequence). CDR3 sequence: CSAGENNSNQPQHF. DNA for the CDR3: TGCAGTGCGGGAGAGAATAATAGCAATCAGCCCCAGCATTTT.

The V call is TRBV9, the J call TRBJ2-7; no reliable D call. Deletions cut 0 bases from V and 3 bases from J, with 13 bases between. CDR1 and CDR2 (germline): SGDLS, YYNGEE. The CDR3 extends over 15 amino acids. CDR3 coding DNA: TGTGCCAGCAGCGTAGCCGTCGACTCCCACTACGAGCAGTACTTC. Amino acid sequence: CASSVAVDSHYEQYF. The full variable domain, its missing parts supplied by reference TRBV9 and TRBJ2-7, is DSGVTQTPKHLITATGQRVTLRCSPRSGDLSVYWYQQSLDQGLQFLIQYYNGEERAKGNILERFSAQQFPDLHSELNLSSLELGDSALYFCASSVAVDSHYEQYFGPGTRLTVT.

In its sample, this clonotype was seen many times. The V call is TRBV28, the J call TRBJ2-4; 10 nucleotides align to TRBD1. There are 18 residues in the CDR3. J gave up 1 base and V 7 bases, and 13 bases lay outside the gene matches. The germline gives CDR1 MDHEN, CDR2 SYDVKM. For the CDR3, the DNA is TGTGCCAGCACCCAGGACAGGGGGTTGGCCGGGGCCAAAAACATTCAGTACTTC. Translation: CASTQDRGLAGAKNIQYF.

In this sample, this clonotype turned up many times. The rearrangement uses TRBV7-9 and TRBJ2-5; D may match TRBD1 or TRBD2 (5 bases each). The CDR3 is made up of 12 amino acids. Per the germline V gene, CDR1 is SEHNR and CDR2 is FQNEAQ (reference sequence). Between the trimmed V and J ends, which lost 5 bases and 5 bases, there was a span of 9 bases. CDR3 in amino acids: CASSPGTETQYF. CDR3 DNA: TGTGCCAGCAGCCCCGGGACCGAGACCCAGTACTTC. The complete variable domain, with remaining parts taken from reference TRBV7-9 and TRBJ2-5, reads DTGVSQNPRHKITKRGQNVTFRCDPISEHNRLYWYRQTLGQGPEFLTYFQNEAQLEKSRLLSDRFSAERPKGSFSTLEIQRTEQGDSAMYLCASSPGTETQYFGPGTRLLVL.

A remark on this clonotype: A much larger clone lies one base from this, so it may be a read error. CDR3 coding DNA: TGTGTCAGCAGTTACTCGAGTACGGGACAGGGTGAAGCTTTCTTT. Amino acids: CVSSYSSTGQGEAFF. The J gene is TRBJ1-1, the V gene TRBV6-6, with TRBD1 matching over 9 bases. From germline, CDR1 is MNHNY and CDR2 SVGAGI (reference sequence). This CDR3 region has 15 residues.

This clonotype has at least ten counts. The chain uses TRBV6-2 or TRBV6-3 and TRBJ1-5; no reliable D call. The CDR3 is made up of 14 amino acids. Germline loops: CDR1 MNHEY, CDR2 SVGEGT. The V end was cut by 7 bases, the J end by 0 bases, with 10 bases between. The CDR3: CASTFIDSNQPQHF. Written as DNA, the CDR3 is TGTGCCAGCACCTTCATCGATAGCAATCAGCCCCAGCATTTT.

CDR3 sequence: CASSPAGTGGGETQYF. The DNA of the CDR3 is TGTGCCAGCAGCCCCGCCGGGACAGGGGGTGGGGAGACCCAGTACTTC. The chain couples TRBV5-4 to TRBJ2-5, with 11 bases matching TRBD1. In germline, CDR1 is SGHNT, CDR2 YYREEE (reference sequence). Trimming cost V 4 bases and J 5 bases; bases outside gene matches: 10. There are 16 residues in the CDR3.